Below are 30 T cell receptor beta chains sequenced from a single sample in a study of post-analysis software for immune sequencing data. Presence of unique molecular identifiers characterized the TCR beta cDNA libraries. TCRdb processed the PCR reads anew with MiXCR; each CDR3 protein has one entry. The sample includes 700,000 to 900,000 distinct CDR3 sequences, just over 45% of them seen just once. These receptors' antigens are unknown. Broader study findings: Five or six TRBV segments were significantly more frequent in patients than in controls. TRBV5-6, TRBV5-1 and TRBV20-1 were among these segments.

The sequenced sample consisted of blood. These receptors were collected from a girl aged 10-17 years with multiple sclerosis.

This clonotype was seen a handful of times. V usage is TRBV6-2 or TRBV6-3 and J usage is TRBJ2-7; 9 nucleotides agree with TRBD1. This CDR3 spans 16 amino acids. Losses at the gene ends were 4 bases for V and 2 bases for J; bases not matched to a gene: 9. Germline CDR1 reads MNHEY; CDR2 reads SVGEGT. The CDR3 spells CASSSTGTGSPYEQYF. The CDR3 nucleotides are TGTGCCAGCAGTTCAACCGGGACAGGGTCACCCTACGAGCAGTACTTC.

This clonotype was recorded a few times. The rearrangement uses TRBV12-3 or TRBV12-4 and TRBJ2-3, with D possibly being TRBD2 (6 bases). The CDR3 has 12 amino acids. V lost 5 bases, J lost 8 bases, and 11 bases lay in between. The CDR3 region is CASSATSSTQYF. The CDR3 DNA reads TGTGCCAGCAGTGCAACTAGCAGTACGCAGTATTTT.

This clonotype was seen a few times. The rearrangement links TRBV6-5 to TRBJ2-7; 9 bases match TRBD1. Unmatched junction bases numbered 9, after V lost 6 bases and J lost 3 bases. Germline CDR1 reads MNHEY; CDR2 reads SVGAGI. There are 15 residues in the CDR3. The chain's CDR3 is CASSQTPGQGYEQYF. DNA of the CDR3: TGTGCCAGCAGCCAAACACCGGGACAGGGCTACGAGCAGTACTTC.

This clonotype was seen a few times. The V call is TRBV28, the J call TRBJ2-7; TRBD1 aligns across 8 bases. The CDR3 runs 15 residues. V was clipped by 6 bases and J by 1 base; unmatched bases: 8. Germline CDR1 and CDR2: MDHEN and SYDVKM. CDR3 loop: CASSPSGQGSYEQYF. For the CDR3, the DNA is TGTGCCAGCAGCCCCTCCGGACAGGGATCCTACGAGCAGTACTTC. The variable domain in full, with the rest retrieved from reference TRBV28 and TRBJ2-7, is DVKVTQSSRYLVKRTGEKVFLECVQDMDHENMFWYRQDPGLGLRLIYFSYDVKMKEKGDIPEGYSVSREKKERFSLILESASTNQTSMYLCASSPSGQGSYEQYFGPGTRLTVT.

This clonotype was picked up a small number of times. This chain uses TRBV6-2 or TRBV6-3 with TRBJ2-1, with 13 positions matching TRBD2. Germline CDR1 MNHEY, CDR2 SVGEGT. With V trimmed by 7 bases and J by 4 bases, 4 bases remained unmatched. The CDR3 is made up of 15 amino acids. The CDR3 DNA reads TGTGCCAGCAATCCGGGACTAGCGGGGTACAATGAGCAGTTCTTC. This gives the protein CASNPGLAGYNEQFF.

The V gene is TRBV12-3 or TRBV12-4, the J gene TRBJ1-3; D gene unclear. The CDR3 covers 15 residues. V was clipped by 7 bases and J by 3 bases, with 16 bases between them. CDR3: CASTASSGLGNTIYF. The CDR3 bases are TGTGCCAGCACAGCCTCATCCGGTCTTGGAAACACCATATATTTT.

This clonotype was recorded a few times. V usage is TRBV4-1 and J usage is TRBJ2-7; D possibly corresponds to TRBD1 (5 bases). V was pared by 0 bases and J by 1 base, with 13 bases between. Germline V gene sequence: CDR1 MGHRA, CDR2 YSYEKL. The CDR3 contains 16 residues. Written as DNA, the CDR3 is TGCGCCAGCAGCCAAGATTTGGGCCGACAGTCCTACGAGCAGTACTTC. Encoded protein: CASSQDLGRQSYEQYF.

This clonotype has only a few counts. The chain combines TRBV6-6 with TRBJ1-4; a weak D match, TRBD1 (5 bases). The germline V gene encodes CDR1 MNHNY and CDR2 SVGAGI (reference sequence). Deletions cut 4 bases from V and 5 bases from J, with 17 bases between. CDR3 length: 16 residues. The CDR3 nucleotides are TGTGCCAGCAGTTCGGGATCCGACAGCCCAAATGAAAAACTGTTTTTT. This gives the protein CASSSGSDSPNEKLFF.

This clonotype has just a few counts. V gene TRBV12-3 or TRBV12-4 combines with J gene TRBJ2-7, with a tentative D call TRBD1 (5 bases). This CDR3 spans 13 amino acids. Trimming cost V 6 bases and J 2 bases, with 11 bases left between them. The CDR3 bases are TGTGCCAGCAGCTTTAAACAGGCCTACGAGCAGTACTTC. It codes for CASSFKQAYEQYF.

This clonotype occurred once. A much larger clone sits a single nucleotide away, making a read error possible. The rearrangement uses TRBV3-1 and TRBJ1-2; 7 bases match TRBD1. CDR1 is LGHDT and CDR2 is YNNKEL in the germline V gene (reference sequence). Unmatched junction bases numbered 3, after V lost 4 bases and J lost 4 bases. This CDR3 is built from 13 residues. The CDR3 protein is CASSPGQIYGYTF. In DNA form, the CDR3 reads TGTGCCAGCAGCCCGGGACAGATCTATGGCTACACCTTC.

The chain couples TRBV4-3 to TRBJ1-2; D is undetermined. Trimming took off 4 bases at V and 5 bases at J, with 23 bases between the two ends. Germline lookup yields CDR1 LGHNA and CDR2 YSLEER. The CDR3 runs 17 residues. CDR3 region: CASSRFSSGWQAYGYTF. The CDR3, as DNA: TGCGCCAGCAGCCGGTTTAGCAGTGGGTGGCAGGCGTATGGCTACACCTTC.

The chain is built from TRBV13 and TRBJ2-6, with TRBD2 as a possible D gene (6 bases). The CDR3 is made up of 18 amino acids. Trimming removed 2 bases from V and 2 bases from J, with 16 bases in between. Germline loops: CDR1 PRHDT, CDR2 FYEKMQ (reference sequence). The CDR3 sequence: CASSLTRDDKPGANVLTF. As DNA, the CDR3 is TGTGCCAGCAGCTTAACGCGGGATGATAAACCTGGGGCCAACGTCCTGACTTTC.

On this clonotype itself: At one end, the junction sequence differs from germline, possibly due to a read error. For the CDR3, the DNA is TGCGCCAGCAGCGCGGGACTAGCGGGAGTGCCAGATACGCAGTATTTT. Its translation: CASSAGLAGVPDTQYF. This chain connects TRBV7-2 to TRBJ2-3; 14 nucleotides align to TRBD2. This CDR3 spans 16 amino acids. CDR1 is SGHTA, CDR2 FQGNSA, per germline. Combining the CDR3 with reference TRBV7-2 and TRBJ2-3 gives the whole variable domain GAGVSQSPSNKVTEKGKDVELRCDPISGHTALYWYRQSLGQGLEFLIYFQGNSAPDKSGLPSDRFSAERTGGSVSTLTIQRTQQEDSAVYLCASSAGLAGVPDTQYFGPGTRLTVL.

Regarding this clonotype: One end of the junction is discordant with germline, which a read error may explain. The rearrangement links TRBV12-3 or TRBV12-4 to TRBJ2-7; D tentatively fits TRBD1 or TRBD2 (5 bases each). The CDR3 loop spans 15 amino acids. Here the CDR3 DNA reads TGTGCCTGCAGTTTATTCGCTTTGGGGGCCTACGAGCAGTACTTC. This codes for CACSLFALGAYEQYF.

This CDR3 reads CASSLLEGSPRTGELFF. The CDR3 region has the DNA TGTGCCAGCAGCCTGTTGGAAGGGAGCCCCCGTACCGGGGAGCTGTTTTTT. V usage is TRBV11-2 and J usage is TRBJ2-2, with D possibly matching TRBD2 (5 bases). The CDR3 length is 17 residues. Looked up from germline, CDR1 is SGHAT and CDR2 is FQNNGV. Trimming shortened V by 5 bases and J by 5 bases, and 21 bases separated the two germline ends.

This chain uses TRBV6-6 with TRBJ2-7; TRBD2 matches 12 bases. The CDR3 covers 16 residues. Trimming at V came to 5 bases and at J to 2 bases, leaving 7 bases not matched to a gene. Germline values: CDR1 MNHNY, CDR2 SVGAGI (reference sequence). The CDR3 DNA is TGTGCCAGCAGTCGGACTAGCGGGACGGCGGCCTACGAGCAGTACTTC. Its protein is CASSRTSGTAAYEQYF.

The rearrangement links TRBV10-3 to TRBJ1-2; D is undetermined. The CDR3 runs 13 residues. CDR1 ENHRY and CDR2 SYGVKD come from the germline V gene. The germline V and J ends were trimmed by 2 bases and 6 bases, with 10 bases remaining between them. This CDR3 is CAISENSLDGYTF. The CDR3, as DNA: TGTGCCATCAGTGAGAACTCATTGGATGGCTACACCTTC.

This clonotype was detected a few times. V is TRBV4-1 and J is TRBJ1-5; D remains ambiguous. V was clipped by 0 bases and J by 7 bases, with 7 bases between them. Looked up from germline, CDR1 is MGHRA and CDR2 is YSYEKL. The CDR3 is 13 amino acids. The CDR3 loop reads CASSQDPYQPQHF. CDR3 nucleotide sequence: TGCGCCAGCAGCCAAGACCCGTACCAGCCCCAGCATTTT.

The DNA for the CDR3 is TGCGCCAGCAGCTTGGGGGCACGAGCGGGAGCATCCTACGAGCAGTACTTC. It codes for CASSLGARAGASYEQYF. The chain is built from TRBV5-1 and TRBJ2-7; TRBD2 matches at 8 bases. Germline V gene data show CDR1 as SGHRS and CDR2 as YFSETQ. Trimming cost V 0 bases and J 1 base; bases outside gene matches: 9. The CDR3 length is 17 residues.

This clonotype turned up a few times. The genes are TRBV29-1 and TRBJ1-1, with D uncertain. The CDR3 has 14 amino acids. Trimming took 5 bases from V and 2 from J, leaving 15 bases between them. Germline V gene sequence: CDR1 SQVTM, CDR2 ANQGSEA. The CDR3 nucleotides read TGCAGCGTTCGCGGCACAGAGCGTAACACTGAAGCTTTCTTT. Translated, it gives CSVRGTERNTEAFF. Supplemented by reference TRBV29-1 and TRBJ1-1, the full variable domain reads SAVISQKPSRDICQRGTSLTIQCQVDSQVTMMFWYRQQPGQSLTLIATANQGSEATYESGFVIDKFPISRPNLTFSTLTVSNMSPEDSSIYLCSVRGTERNTEAFFGQGTRLTVV.

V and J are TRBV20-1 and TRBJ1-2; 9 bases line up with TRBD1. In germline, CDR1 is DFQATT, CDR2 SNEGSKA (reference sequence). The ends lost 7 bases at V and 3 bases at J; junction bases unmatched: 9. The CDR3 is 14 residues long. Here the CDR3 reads CSGDRVLLDYGYTF. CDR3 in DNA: TGCAGTGGGGACAGGGTCCTATTAGACTATGGCTACACCTTC.

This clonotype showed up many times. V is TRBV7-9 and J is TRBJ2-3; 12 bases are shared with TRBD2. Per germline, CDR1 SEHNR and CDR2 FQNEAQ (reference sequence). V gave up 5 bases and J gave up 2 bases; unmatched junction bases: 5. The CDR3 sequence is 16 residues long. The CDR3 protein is CASSLTSGRPTDTQYF. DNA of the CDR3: TGTGCCAGCAGCCTCACTAGCGGGAGGCCCACAGATACGCAGTATTTT.

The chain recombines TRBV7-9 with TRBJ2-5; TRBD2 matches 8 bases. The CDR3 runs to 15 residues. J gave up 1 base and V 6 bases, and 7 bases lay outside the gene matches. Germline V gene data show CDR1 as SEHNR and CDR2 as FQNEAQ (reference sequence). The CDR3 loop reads CASRQTGTSQETQYF. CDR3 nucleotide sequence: TGTGCCAGCAGGCAGACCGGGACTAGCCAAGAGACCCAGTACTTC.

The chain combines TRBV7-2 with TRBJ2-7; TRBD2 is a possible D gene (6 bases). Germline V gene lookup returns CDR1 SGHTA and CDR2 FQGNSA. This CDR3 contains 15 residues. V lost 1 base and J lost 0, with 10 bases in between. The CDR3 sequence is CASSLDASASYEQYF. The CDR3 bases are TGTGCCAGCAGCTTAGATGCTAGCGCCTCCTACGAGCAGTACTTC.

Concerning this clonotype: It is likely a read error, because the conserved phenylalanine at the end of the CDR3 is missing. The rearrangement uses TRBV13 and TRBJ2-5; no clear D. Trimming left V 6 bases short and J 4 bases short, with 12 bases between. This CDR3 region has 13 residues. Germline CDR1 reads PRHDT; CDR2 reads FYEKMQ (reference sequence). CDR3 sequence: CASRSNPTETQYV. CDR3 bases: TGTGCCAGCAGATCTAACCCGACAGAGACCCAGTACGTC.

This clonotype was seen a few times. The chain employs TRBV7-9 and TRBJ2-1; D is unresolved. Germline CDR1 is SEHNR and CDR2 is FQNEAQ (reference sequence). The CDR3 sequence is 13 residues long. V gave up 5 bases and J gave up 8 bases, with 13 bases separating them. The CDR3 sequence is CASSPVAVDEQFF. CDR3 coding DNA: TGTGCCAGCAGCCCAGTGGCAGTCGATGAGCAGTTCTTC.

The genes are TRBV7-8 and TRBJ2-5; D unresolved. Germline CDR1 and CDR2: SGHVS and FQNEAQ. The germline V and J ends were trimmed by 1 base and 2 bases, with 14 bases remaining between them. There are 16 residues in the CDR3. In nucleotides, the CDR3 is TGTGCCAGCAGCTTAGGTTTGATGGGCAGACAAGAGACCCAGTACTTC. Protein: CASSLGLMGRQETQYF.

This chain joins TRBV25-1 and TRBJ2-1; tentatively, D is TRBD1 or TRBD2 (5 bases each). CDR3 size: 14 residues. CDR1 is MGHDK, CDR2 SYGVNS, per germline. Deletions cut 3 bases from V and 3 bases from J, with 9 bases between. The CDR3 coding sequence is TGTGCCAGCAGTGACGTGGGGGACTACAATGAGCAGTTCTTC. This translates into CASSDVGDYNEQFF.

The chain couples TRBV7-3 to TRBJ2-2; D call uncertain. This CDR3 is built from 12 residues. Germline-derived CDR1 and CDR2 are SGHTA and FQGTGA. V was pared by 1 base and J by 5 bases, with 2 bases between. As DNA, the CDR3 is TGTGCCAGCAGCTTAAAAACCGGGGAGCTGTTTTTT. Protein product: CASSLKTGELFF.

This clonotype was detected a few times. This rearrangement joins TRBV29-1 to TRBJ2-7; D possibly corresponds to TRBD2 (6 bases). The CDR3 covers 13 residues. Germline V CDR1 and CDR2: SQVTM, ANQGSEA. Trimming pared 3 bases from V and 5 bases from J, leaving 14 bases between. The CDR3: CSVEDYEGDEQYF. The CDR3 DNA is TGCAGCGTTGAGGACTACGAAGGAGACGAGCAGTACTTC.